A selection of T cell receptor beta chains follows, all from one sample in a study of blood T cell repertoires in COVID-19. The protocol was immunoSEQ multiplex PCR, while the TCRdb copy is restricted to in-frame clones and leaves out a portion. The table shows 150,000 or so clones, with around 85% occurring only once. Material for sequencing was PBMCs or T cells enriched from blood (not recorded which). These receptor sequences come from a man in his fifties or sixties who had recovered from COVID-19. Each CDR3 is given with its conserved first and last residue. The D gene is left open where the match is weak. Part of the rows lack a size; the others show once, few, many or a class for expanded clones.

d_call,v_call,j_call,clone_size,cdr3_nt,cdr3_aa
.,TRBV19,TRBJ2-6,.,TGTGCCAGTAGTATACCCACAGGGACCTCTGGGGCCAACGTCCTGACTTTC,CASSIPTGTSGANVLTF
.,TRBV24-1,TRBJ2-4,.,TGTGCCACCAGTGATTTCGGTAGCGAAAACATTCAGTACTTC,CATSDFGSENIQYF
TRBD1,TRBV7-2,TRBJ1-2,.,TGTGCCAGCAGCTCCCGGGGACAGGGATTCCCCTTGGATGGCTACACCTTC,CASSSRGQGFPLDGYTF
TRBD1,TRBV7-9,TRBJ1-2,.,TGTGCCAGCAGCTCCCCGACAGGGTTATATGGCTACACCTTC,CASSSPTGLYGYTF
TRBD1,TRBV18,TRBJ2-4,.,TGTGCCAGCTCACCCCAGGGGGCGAGGACCAAAAACATTCAGTACTTC,CASSPQGARTKNIQYF
.,TRBV7-7,TRBJ2-5,few,TGTGCTAGCAGCGCGGATCAAGAGACCCAGTACTTC,CASSADQETQYF
TRBD1,TRBV4-3,TRBJ1-2,once,TGCGCCAGCAGCCAAGCGACAGGGGAGGCTAACTATGGCTACACCTTC,CASSQATGEANYGYTF
.,TRBV19,TRBJ2-7,.,TGTGCCAGTAGTATAGGGAACAGCAACGAGCAGTACTTC,CASSIGNSNEQYF
TRBD1,TRBV3-1/TRBV3-2,TRBJ1-2,.,TGTGCCAGCAGCCCTCGGGACAGGGTATCCTCCGGCTACACCTTC,CASSPRDRVSSGYTF
.,TRBV2,TRBJ2-7,once,TGTGCCAGCAGTGAAATAAGGGGGGGCCGCGGCGGGCAGTACTTC,CASSEIRGGRGGQYF
.,TRBV7-8,TRBJ2-2,.,TGTGCCAGCTCACTAAACTTCAGGAACACCGGGGAGCTGTTTTTT,CASSLNFRNTGELFF